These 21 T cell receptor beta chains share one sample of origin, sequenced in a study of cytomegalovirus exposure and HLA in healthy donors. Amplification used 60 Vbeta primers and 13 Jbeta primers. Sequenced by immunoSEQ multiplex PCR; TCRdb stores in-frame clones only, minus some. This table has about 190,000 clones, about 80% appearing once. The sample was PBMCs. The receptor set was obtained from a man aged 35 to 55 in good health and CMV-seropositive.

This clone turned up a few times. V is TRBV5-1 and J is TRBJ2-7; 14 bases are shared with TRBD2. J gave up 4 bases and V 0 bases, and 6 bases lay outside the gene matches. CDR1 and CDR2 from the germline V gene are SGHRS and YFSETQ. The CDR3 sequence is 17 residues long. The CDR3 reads CASSLGLAGGRSYEQYF. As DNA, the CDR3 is TGCGCCAGCAGCTTGGGACTAGCGGGAGGGAGAAGTTACGAGCAGTACTTC.

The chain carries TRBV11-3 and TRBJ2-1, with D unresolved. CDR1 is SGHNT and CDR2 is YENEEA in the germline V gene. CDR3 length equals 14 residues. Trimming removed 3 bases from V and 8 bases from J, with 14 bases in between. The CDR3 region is CASSLGPGSDEQFF. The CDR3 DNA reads TGTGCCAGCAGCTTGGGCCCTGGTTCGGATGAGCAGTTCTTC.

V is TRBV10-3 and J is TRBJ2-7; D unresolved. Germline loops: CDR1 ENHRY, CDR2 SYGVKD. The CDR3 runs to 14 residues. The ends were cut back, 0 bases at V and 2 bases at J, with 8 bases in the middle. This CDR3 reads CAISESAAAYEQYF. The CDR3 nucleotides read TGTGCCATCAGTGAGTCGGCGGCGGCCTACGAGCAGTACTTC.

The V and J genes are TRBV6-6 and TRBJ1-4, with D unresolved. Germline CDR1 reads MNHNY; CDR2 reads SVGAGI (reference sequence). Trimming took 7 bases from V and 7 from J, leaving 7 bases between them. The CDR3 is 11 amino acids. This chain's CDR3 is CASTLGEKLFF. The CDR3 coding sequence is TGTGCCAGCACCCTAGGTGAAAAACTGTTTTTT.

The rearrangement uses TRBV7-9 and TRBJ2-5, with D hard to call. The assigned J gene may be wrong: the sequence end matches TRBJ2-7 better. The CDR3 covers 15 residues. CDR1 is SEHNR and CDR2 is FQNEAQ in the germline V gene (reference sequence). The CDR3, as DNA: TGTGCCAGCAGCCCTACCTCTACTGGGTTGGGCGAGCAGTACTTC. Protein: CASSPTSTGLGEQYF.

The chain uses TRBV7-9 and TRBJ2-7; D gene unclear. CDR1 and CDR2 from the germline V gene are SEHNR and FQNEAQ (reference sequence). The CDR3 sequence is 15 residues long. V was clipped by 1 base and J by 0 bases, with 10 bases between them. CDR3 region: CASSLGPESSYEQYF. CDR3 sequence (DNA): TGTGCCAGCAGCTTAGGTCCCGAGTCCTCCTACGAGCAGTACTTC.

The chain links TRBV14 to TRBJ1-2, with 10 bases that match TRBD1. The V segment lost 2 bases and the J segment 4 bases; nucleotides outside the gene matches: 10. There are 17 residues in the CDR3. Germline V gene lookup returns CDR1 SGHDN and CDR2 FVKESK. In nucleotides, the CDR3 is TGTGCCAGCAGCCAAAGGGACAGGGGCGACTTAGGCTATGGCTACACCTTC. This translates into CASSQRDRGDLGYGYTF.

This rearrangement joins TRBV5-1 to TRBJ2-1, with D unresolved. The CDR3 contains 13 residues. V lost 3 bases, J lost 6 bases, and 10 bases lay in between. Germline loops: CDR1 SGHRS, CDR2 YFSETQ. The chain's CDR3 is CASSSPVANEQFF. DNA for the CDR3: TGCGCCAGCAGCTCCCCGGTTGCCAATGAGCAGTTCTTC.

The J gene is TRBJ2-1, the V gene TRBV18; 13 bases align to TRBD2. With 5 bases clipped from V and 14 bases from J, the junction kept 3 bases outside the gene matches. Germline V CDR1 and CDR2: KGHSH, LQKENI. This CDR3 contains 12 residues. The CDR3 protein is CASSNGLAGEFF. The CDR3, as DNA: TGTGCCAGCTCAAACGGACTAGCGGGGGAGTTCTTC.

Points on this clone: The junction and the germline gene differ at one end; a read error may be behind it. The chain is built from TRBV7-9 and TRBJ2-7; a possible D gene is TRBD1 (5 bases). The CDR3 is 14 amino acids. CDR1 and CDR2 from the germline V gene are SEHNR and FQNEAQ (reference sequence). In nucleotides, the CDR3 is TGTTCCAGCAGCTTAACCGGACAACCTGGCGAGCAGTACTTC. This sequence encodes CSSSLTGQPGEQYF. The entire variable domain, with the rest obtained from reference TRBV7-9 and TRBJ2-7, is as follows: DTGVSQNPRHKITKRGQNVTFRCDPISEHNRLYWYRQTLGQGPEFLTYFQNEAQLEKSRLLSDRFSAERPKGSFSTLEIQRTEQGDSAMYLCSSSLTGQPGEQYFGPGTRLTVT.

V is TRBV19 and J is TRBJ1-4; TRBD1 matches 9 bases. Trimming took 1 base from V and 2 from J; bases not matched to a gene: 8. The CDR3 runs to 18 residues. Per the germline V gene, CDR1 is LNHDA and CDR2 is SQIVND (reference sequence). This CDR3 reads CASSIAGDRVTTNEKLFF. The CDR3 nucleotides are TGTGCCAGTAGTATAGCGGGGGACAGGGTAACTACTAATGAAAAACTGTTTTTT. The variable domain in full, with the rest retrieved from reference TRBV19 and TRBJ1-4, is DGGITQSPKYLFRKEGQNVTLSCEQNLNHDAMYWYRQDPGQGLRLIYYSQIVNDFQKGDIAEGYSVSREKKESFPLTVTSAQKNPTAFYLCASSIAGDRVTTNEKLFFGSGTQLSVL.

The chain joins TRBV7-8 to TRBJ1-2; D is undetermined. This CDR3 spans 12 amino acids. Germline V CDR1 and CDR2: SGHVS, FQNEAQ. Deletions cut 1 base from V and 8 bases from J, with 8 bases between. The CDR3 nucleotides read TGTGCCAGCAGCTTAGGACTGGAGGGCTACACCTTC. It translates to CASSLGLEGYTF.

Here the CDR3 DNA reads TGTGCCAGCAGCACGGGACTAGCGGGAGGGCGAAATGGCGGGGAGCTGTTTTTT. Translating it yields CASSTGLAGGRNGGELFF. The chain employs TRBV4-2 and TRBJ2-2; 16 bases line up with TRBD2. J gave up 7 bases and V 5 bases, and 10 bases lay outside the gene matches. The CDR3 contains 18 residues. Germline V gene data show CDR1 as LGHNA and CDR2 as YNFKEQ.

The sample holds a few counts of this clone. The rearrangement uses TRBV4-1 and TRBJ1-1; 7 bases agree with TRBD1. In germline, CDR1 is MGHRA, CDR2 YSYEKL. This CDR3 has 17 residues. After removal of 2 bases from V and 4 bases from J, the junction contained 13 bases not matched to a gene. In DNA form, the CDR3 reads TGCGCCAGCAGCCAAAATCAATTGATCAGGGGGTTCACTGAAGCTTTCTTT. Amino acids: CASSQNQLIRGFTEAFF.

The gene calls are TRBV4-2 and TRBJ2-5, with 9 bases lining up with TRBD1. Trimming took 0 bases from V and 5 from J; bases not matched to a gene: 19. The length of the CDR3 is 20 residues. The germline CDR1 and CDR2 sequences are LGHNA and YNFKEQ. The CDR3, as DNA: TGTGCCAGCAGCCAAGATCGGTGGAGGACAGGGGCTCCTTCCCGGGAGACCCAGTACTTC. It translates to CASSQDRWRTGAPSRETQYF.

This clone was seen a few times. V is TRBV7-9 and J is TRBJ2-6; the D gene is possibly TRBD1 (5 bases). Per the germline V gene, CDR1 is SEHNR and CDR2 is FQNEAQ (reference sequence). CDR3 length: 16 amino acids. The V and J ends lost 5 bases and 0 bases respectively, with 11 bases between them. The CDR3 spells CASSLGLGSGANVLTF. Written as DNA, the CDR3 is TGTGCCAGCAGCCTGGGGCTTGGCTCTGGGGCCAACGTCCTGACTTTC.

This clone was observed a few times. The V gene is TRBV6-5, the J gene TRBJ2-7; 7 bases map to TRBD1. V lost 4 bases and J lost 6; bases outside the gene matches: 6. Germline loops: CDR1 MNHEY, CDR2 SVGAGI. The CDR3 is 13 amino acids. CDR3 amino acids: CASSSGQLSEQYF. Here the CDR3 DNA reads TGTGCCAGCAGTTCGGGACAGCTTTCCGAGCAGTACTTC.

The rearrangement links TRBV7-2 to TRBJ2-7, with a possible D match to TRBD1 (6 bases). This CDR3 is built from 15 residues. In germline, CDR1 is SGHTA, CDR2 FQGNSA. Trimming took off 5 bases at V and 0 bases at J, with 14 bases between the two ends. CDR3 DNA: TGTGCCAGCAGCGACAGGTATAATCGCTCCTACGAGCAGTACTTC. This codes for CASSDRYNRSYEQYF.

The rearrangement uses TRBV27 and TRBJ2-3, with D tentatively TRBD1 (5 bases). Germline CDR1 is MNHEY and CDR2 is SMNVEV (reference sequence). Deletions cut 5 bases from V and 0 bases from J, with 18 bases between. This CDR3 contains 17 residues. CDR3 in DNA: TGTGCCAGCAGTCCCCCGACAGCAACCAGAAGCACAGATACGCAGTATTTT. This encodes CASSPPTATRSTDTQYF.

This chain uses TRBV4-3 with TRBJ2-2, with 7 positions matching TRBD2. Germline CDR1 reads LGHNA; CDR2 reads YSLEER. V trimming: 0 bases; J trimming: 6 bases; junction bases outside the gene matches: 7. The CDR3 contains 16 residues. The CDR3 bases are TGCGCCAGCAGCCAAGATCTGAGGGAGGGCGCCGGGGAGCTGTTTTTT. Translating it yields CASSQDLREGAGELFF.

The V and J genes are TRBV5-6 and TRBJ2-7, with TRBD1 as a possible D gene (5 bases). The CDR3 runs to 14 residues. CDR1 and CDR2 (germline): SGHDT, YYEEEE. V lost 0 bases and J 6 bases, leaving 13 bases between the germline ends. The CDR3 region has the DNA TGTGCCAGCAGCTTGGGGCCTCAGGGTGCCGAGCAGTACTTC. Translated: CASSLGPQGAEQYF.